These T cell receptor beta chains were read from a single sample in a study of T cells after posttransplantation cyclophosphamide. Sequencing used immunoSEQ multiplex PCR; TCRdb keeps in-frame clones, though not all of them. The table records roughly 10,000 clones, 85% of them present only once. The sample in question was PBMCs, obtained approximately 1,800 days after allogeneic stem cell transplant with posttransplant cyclophosphamide. These receptors originate from a female patient in her fifties or sixties who received an allogeneic stem cell transplant from a related donor, was CMV-positive, and had no GVHD. Some T cells may possibly be graft donor cells. The CDR3 runs from the conserved cysteine through the conserved F or W. D genes are given only for firm matches. Clone sizes are given selectively: once, few, many, or a class where the clone is expanded.

CDR3aa	CDR3nt	d_gene	abundance	v_gene	j_gene
CASSKPRTGEQFF	TGTGCCAGCAGCAAACCTAGAACGGGTGAGCAGTTCTTC	-	-	TRBV7-2	TRBJ2-1
CASSPRQGADNEQFF	TGTGCCAGCAGCCCCCGACAGGGGGCGGACAATGAGCAGTTCTTC	TRBD1	-	TRBV7-3	TRBJ2-1
CASSSAPGLEYEQYF	TGCGCCAGCAGTTCAGCCCCGGGACTCGAATACGAGCAGTACTTC	-	once	TRBV5-1	TRBJ2-7
CASSSQTEGEQFF	TGTGCCAGCAGCTCTCAGACCGAGGGTGAGCAGTTCTTC	-	-	TRBV11-3	TRBJ2-1
CASGLITGVNGYTF	TGTGCTAGTGGTTTGATCACGGGAGTCAATGGCTACACCTTC	-	-	TRBV12-5	TRBJ1-2
CASSGGAYLNTEAFF	TGCGCCAGCAGCGGGGGGGCATATTTGAACACTGAAGCTTTCTTT	-	-	TRBV5-1	TRBJ1-1
CASSLYMDRGSYGYTF	TGTGCCAGCAGCTTGTACATGGACAGGGGATCGTATGGCTACACCTTC	TRBD1	-	TRBV5-5	TRBJ1-2
CASSMRQGAYEKLFF	TGCGCCAGCAGCATGAGACAGGGGGCCTATGAAAAACTGTTTTTT	TRBD1	-	TRBV5-1	TRBJ1-4
CASPPLEGLTGELFF	TGCGCCAGCCCCCCCCTTGAGGGTCTCACCGGGGAGCTGTTTTTT	-	-	TRBV5-1	TRBJ2-2
CASKDRYPEAFF	TGTGCCAGTAAGGACAGGTACCCTGAAGCTTTCTTT	TRBD1	-	TRBV19	TRBJ1-1
CASSLVSGNAYEQYF	TGTGCCAGCAGCCTAGTTAGCGGGAACGCCTACGAGCAGTACTTC	TRBD2	-	TRBV9	TRBJ2-7
CASSLTGRVVSGYTF	TGTGCCAGCAGTTTAACCGGCAGGGTGGTTAGTGGCTACACCTTC	-	-	TRBV27	TRBJ1-2
CSAGTRDRTGSSYEQYF	TGCAGCGCTGGAACCCGGGACAGGACCGGTAGCTCCTACGAGCAGTACTTC	TRBD1	-	TRBV29-1	TRBJ2-7
CASSSGQKAYGYTF	TGTGCCAGCAGTTCGGGACAGAAAGCCTATGGCTACACCTTC	TRBD1	-	TRBV6-5	TRBJ1-2
CASSLVPGDTEAFF	TGTGCCAGCAGCTTGGTTCCCGGGGACACTGAAGCTTTCTTT	-	-	TRBV7-2	TRBJ1-1
CAISEGGDSQYF	TGTGCCATCAGTGAGGGGGGGGATAGCCAGTACTTC	TRBD2	-	TRBV10-3	TRBJ2-5
CASSPQGGGAYNEQFF	TGTGCCAGCAGCCCACAGGGAGGGGGGGCCTACAATGAGCAGTTCTTC	-	-	TRBV7-6	TRBJ2-1
CASSLGTSSTDTQYF	TGTGCCAGCAGCTTGGGGACATCAAGCACAGATACGCAGTATTTT	-	-	TRBV11-3	TRBJ2-3
CASIASPGSLHWKANVLTF	TGTGCCAGCATAGCTAGCCCGGGGTCTCTTCACTGGAAGGCCAACGTCCTGACTTTC	-	-	TRBV27	TRBJ2-6
CASSPRTGSRVSNQPQHF	TGTGCCAGCAGCCCCCGGACAGGGTCGAGGGTAAGCAATCAGCCCCAGCATTTT	TRBD1	-	TRBV16	TRBJ1-5
CASGAGGALGYTF	TGTGCCAGTGGGGCGGGGGGAGCACTTGGCTACACCTTC	-	-	TRBV27	TRBJ1-2
CASSAQRAEAFF	TGTGCCAGCAGCGCGCAGCGGGCTGAAGCTTTCTTT	-	-	TRBV5-6	TRBJ1-1
CASSLDRGTDTQYF	TGCGCCAGCAGCCTCGACAGGGGGACAGATACGCAGTATTTT	TRBD1	-	TRBV4-3	TRBJ2-3
CASSPLLAGETQYF	TGTGCCAGCAGCCCACTACTAGCGGGAGAGACCCAGTACTTC	TRBD2	-	TRBV6-6	TRBJ2-5
CASTLAERETQYF	TGTGCCAGCACACTAGCGGAAAGGGAGACCCAGTACTTC	TRBD2	-	TRBV2	TRBJ2-5
CASSNQEPRQRCGYTF	TGTGCCAGCAGCAATCAAGAACCCCGACAAAGGTGTGGCTACACCTTC	-	-	TRBV21-1	TRBJ1-2
CASSHAGGNADTQYF	TGCGCCAGCAGTCATGCGGGAGGCAACGCAGATACGCAGTATTTT	TRBD2	few	TRBV4-1	TRBJ2-3
CASSPRLAGRTRKNIQYF	TGTGCCAGCAGCCCACGACTAGCGGGAAGGACCCGAAAAAACATTCAGTACTTC	TRBD2	-	TRBV11-1	TRBJ2-4
CASTPRRGNNEKLFF	TGTGCCAGCACTCCCAGGCGGGGGAACAATGAAAAACTGTTTTTT	-	-	TRBV2	TRBJ1-4
CASSHRSGNSYNEQFF	TGTGCCAGCAGCCATAGAAGCGGGAACTCCTACAATGAGCAGTTCTTC	TRBD2	once	TRBV14	TRBJ2-1
CASSRPRRESSYNEQFF	TGCGCCAGCAGCAGACCCCGGCGGGAGAGCTCCTACAATGAGCAGTTCTTC	TRBD2	-	TRBV5-1	TRBJ2-1
CASIRQGFQPQHF	TGTGCCAGCATCCGACAGGGCTTTCAGCCCCAGCATTTT	TRBD1	once	TRBV6-6	TRBJ1-5
CASSQDWTEQYF	TGTGCCAGCAGCCAAGATTGGACTGAGCAGTACTTC	-	-	TRBV14	TRBJ2-7
CASSRDRGREQYF	TGTGCCAGCAGCCGGGACAGGGGGCGCGAGCAGTACTTC	TRBD1	-	TRBV5-4	TRBJ2-7
CASSAGQGNQPQHF	TGTGCCAGCAGTGCAGGGCAGGGCAATCAGCCCCAGCATTTT	-	-	TRBV2	TRBJ1-5
CASLGLAGGDEQFF	TGTGCCAGTCTCGGACTAGCGGGAGGTGACGAGCAGTTCTTC	TRBD2	-	TRBV28	TRBJ2-1
CASSLDRASYGYTF	TGCGCCAGCAGCTTGGACCGCGCGAGCTATGGCTACACCTTC	-	-	TRBV5-1	TRBJ1-2
CASSLDLVGDQYF	TGCGCCAGCAGCTTGGATTTGGTGGGCGACCAGTACTTC	-	once	TRBV5-1	TRBJ2-5
CASSLRSQGNQPQHF	TGTGCCAGCAGTTTAAGGTCTCAGGGAAATCAGCCCCAGCATTTT	-	-	TRBV28	TRBJ1-5